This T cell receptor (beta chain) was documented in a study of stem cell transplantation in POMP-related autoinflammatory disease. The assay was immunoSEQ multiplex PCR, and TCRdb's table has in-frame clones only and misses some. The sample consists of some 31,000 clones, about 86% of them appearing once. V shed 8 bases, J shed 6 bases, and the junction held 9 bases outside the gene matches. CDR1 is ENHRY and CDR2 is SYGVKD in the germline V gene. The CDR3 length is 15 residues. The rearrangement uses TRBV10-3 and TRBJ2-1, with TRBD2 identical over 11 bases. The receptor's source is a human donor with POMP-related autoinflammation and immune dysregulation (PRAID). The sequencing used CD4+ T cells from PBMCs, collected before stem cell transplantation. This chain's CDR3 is CAISRLAGGGNEQFF. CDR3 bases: TGTGCCATCTCGAGGCTAGCGGGAGGTGGCAATGAGCAGTTCTTC.